Included here is one TCR beta chain sequence, with context. With 0 bases clipped from V and 4 bases from J, the junction kept 2 bases outside the gene matches. CDR3 length: 16 amino acids. Germline V gene data show CDR1 as LNHDA and CDR2 as SQIVND (reference sequence). This entry comes from a study of blood T cell repertoires in COVID-19. Study background: The study drew acute and convalescent COVID-19 samples from the United States, Italy and Spain.

Per the original data handling: It was from reference gene primer amplification that nucleated cell counts were estimated. Generated by immunoSEQ multiplex PCR, the TCRdb table keeps only in-frame clones and is missing some. V, J and clone size are taken as reported in that table, and D and trimming were inferred from the DNA itself. The sample carries about 390,000 clones, 80% to 90% recorded once. This chain connects TRBV19 to TRBJ1-5, with 11 bases identical to TRBD1. This clonotype originated in a woman aged 60-75 years with COVID-19, enrolled during active disease. Sequencing used peripheral blood. CDR3 region: CASSIDGTGGNQPQHF. CDR3 nucleotide sequence: TGTGCCAGTAGTATAGATGGGACAGGGGGAAATCAGCCCCAGCATTTT.